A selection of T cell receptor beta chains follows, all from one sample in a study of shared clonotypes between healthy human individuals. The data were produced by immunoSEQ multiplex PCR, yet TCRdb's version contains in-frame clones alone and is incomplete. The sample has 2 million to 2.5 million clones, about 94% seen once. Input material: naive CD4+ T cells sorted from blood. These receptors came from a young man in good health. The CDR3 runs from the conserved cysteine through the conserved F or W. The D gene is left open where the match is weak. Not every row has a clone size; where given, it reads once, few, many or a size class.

CDR3nt: TGTGCCAGCAGCTTGGGAGCAGGGGTTCAAGAGACCCAGTACTTC; CDR3aa: CASSLGAGVQETQYF; abundance: -; v_gene: TRBV5-4; j_gene: TRBJ2-5; d_gene: -
CDR3nt: TGTGCCAGCCTCCCCCTTGGGCTAGCGGCCAACACCGGGGAGCTGTTTTTT; CDR3aa: CASLPLGLAANTGELFF; abundance: -; v_gene: TRBV27; j_gene: TRBJ2-2; d_gene: TRBD2
CDR3nt: TGTGCCAGCAGTTACTCGCGGGATGGCTACACCTTC; CDR3aa: CASSYSRDGYTF; abundance: -; v_gene: TRBV6-5; j_gene: TRBJ1-2; d_gene: -
CDR3nt: TGTGCCAGCAGCCAGTTCGAGTGGACAGGTATCCCCTACGAGCAGTACTTC; CDR3aa: CASSQFEWTGIPYEQYF; abundance: -; v_gene: TRBV14; j_gene: TRBJ2-7; d_gene: TRBD1
CDR3nt: TGTGCCAGCAGTTTATCGATGAGTAACTACTATGGCTACACCTTC; CDR3aa: CASSLSMSNYYGYTF; abundance: -; v_gene: TRBV27; j_gene: TRBJ1-2; d_gene: -
CDR3nt: TGTGCCAGCAGCCGGACAGGGGGCAAGTACGAGCAGTACTTC; CDR3aa: CASSRTGGKYEQYF; abundance: -; v_gene: TRBV5-6; j_gene: TRBJ2-7; d_gene: TRBD1
CDR3nt: TGTGCCAGCAGTGGAACCGGGACAGGGTCGGGAAACACCATATATTTT; CDR3aa: CASSGTGTGSGNTIYF; abundance: -; v_gene: TRBV6-1; j_gene: TRBJ1-3; d_gene: TRBD1
CDR3nt: TGTGCCAGTAGTATAGACGTAAAGAGGGACTATGGCTACACCTTC; CDR3aa: CASSIDVKRDYGYTF; abundance: -; v_gene: TRBV19; j_gene: TRBJ1-2; d_gene: -
CDR3nt: TGCGCCAGCAGCTTGGGCGAAGGATACAATGAGCAGTTCTTC; CDR3aa: CASSLGEGYNEQFF; abundance: -; v_gene: TRBV5-1; j_gene: TRBJ2-1; d_gene: -
CDR3nt: TGCGCCAGCAGTGAGACGCTTACTGAGCAGTTCTTC; CDR3aa: CASSETLTEQFF; abundance: -; v_gene: TRBV10-1; j_gene: TRBJ2-1; d_gene: -
CDR3nt: TGTGCCTGGAGAGTGAGCTCCTACAATGAGCAGTTCTTC; CDR3aa: CAWRVSSYNEQFF; abundance: once; v_gene: TRBV30; j_gene: TRBJ2-1; d_gene: -
CDR3nt: TGTGCCAGCAGTGACCGACTAGCGGGGCCTAGCACAGATACGCAGTATTTT; CDR3aa: CASSDRLAGPSTDTQYF; abundance: -; v_gene: TRBV6-1; j_gene: TRBJ2-3; d_gene: TRBD2
CDR3nt: TGTGCCAGTACGAAGGGAGAAGAGACCCAGTACTTC; CDR3aa: CASTKGEETQYF; abundance: -; v_gene: TRBV6-6; j_gene: TRBJ2-5; d_gene: -
CDR3nt: TGTGCCAGCAGCTTTTCCCTCAGCAACCACGAGCAGTACTTC; CDR3aa: CASSFSLSNHEQYF; abundance: few; v_gene: TRBV7-9; j_gene: TRBJ2-7; d_gene: -
CDR3nt: TGTGCCACCCGACCCGGGACAGGGGATGAAAAACTGTTTTTT; CDR3aa: CATRPGTGDEKLFF; abundance: -; v_gene: TRBV2; j_gene: TRBJ1-4; d_gene: TRBD1
CDR3nt: TGCAGTGCTAGAACGAATGAGCAGTTCTTC; CDR3aa: CSARTNEQFF; abundance: -; v_gene: TRBV20-1; j_gene: TRBJ2-1; d_gene: -
CDR3nt: TGTGCCAGCAGCCCCCCGGGACGCGTAGGTGGCTACACCTTC; CDR3aa: CASSPPGRVGGYTF; abundance: -; v_gene: TRBV7-3; j_gene: TRBJ1-2; d_gene: -
CDR3nt: TGTGCCATCAGTGACGGTACAGATACGCAGTATTTT; CDR3aa: CAISDGTDTQYF; abundance: once; v_gene: TRBV10-3; j_gene: TRBJ2-3; d_gene: -
CDR3nt: TGTGCCAGCACGATGCAGGGTTGGGCAAACATTCAGTACTTC; CDR3aa: CASTMQGWANIQYF; abundance: -; v_gene: TRBV2; j_gene: TRBJ2-4; d_gene: -
CDR3nt: TGTGCCAGCAGCCCTGGGACCGGCTATGGCTACACCTTC; CDR3aa: CASSPGTGYGYTF; abundance: -; v_gene: TRBV11-2; j_gene: TRBJ1-2; d_gene: -
CDR3nt: TGTGCCAGCAGTGGGAGGGTCCGGGGTTCTAATTCACCCCTCCACTTT; CDR3aa: CASSGRVRGSNSPLHF; abundance: once; v_gene: TRBV6-1; j_gene: TRBJ1-6; d_gene: -
CDR3nt: TGTGCCAGTAGTAGCCAGGGGGGCTCATACACTGAAGCTTTCTTT; CDR3aa: CASSSQGGSYTEAFF; abundance: -; v_gene: TRBV19; j_gene: TRBJ1-1; d_gene: TRBD1
CDR3nt: TGCGCCAGCAGGCGGTGGGCAGGGACTAACTATGGCTACACCTTC; CDR3aa: CASRRWAGTNYGYTF; abundance: -; v_gene: TRBV5-1; j_gene: TRBJ1-2; d_gene: -
CDR3nt: TGTGCCAGCAGGACCGGGACTAGCTCCGGGGAGCTGTTTTTT; CDR3aa: CASRTGTSSGELFF; abundance: -; v_gene: TRBV7-2; j_gene: TRBJ2-2; d_gene: TRBD2
CDR3nt: TGCGCCAGCAGCCCATCAGGACCCTATGGCTACACCTTC; CDR3aa: CASSPSGPYGYTF; abundance: -; v_gene: TRBV4-3; j_gene: TRBJ1-2; d_gene: -
CDR3nt: TGTGCCAGCTCACAGGACCAGGGGGACACTGAAGCTTTCTTT; CDR3aa: CASSQDQGDTEAFF; abundance: -; v_gene: TRBV18; j_gene: TRBJ1-1; d_gene: TRBD1
CDR3nt: TGTGCCATCAGTGAGTCAGGCAGGAACACCGGGGAGCTGTTTTTT; CDR3aa: CAISESGRNTGELFF; abundance: -; v_gene: TRBV10-3; j_gene: TRBJ2-2; d_gene: -
CDR3nt: TGTGCCAGCAGCGCCCCCCGCGAGTGGGGGGCACCCTACAATGAGCAGTTCTTC; CDR3aa: CASSAPREWGAPYNEQFF; abundance: -; v_gene: TRBV9; j_gene: TRBJ2-1; d_gene: -
CDR3nt: TGCGCCAGCAGCTTGGGACAGGGGGCCCACAATGAGCAGTTCTTC; CDR3aa: CASSLGQGAHNEQFF; abundance: -; v_gene: TRBV5-1; j_gene: TRBJ2-1; d_gene: TRBD1
CDR3nt: TGTGCCAGCAGCCCCTGGACTAGCGGGACCACAGATACGCAGTATTTT; CDR3aa: CASSPWTSGTTDTQYF; abundance: -; v_gene: TRBV7-6; j_gene: TRBJ2-3; d_gene: TRBD2
CDR3nt: TGTGCCAGCCGGGACAGCCTTAATCAGCCCCAGCATTTT; CDR3aa: CASRDSLNQPQHF; abundance: -; v_gene: TRBV18; j_gene: TRBJ1-5; d_gene: TRBD1
CDR3nt: TGTGCCAGCAGCTTAGGGTCGGGGGAATTCTACGAGCAGTACTTC; CDR3aa: CASSLGSGEFYEQYF; abundance: -; v_gene: TRBV11-2; j_gene: TRBJ2-7; d_gene: -
CDR3nt: TGTGCCAGCAGCCCGGACAGGGGGCCGAGCAATCAGCCCCAGCATTTT; CDR3aa: CASSPDRGPSNQPQHF; abundance: -; v_gene: TRBV7-2; j_gene: TRBJ1-5; d_gene: TRBD1
CDR3nt: TGCGCCAGCAGCCCAGGGACAGCAACTAATGAAAAACTGTTTTTT; CDR3aa: CASSPGTATNEKLFF; abundance: -; v_gene: TRBV5-1; j_gene: TRBJ1-4; d_gene: TRBD1
CDR3nt: TGTGCCAGCAGCGTGACAGGGGGGTATAATTCACCCCTCCACTTT; CDR3aa: CASSVTGGYNSPLHF; abundance: once; v_gene: TRBV27; j_gene: TRBJ1-6; d_gene: TRBD1
CDR3nt: TGTGCCAGCAGGACTAGCGGGAGAACAGATACGCAGTATTTT; CDR3aa: CASRTSGRTDTQYF; abundance: once; v_gene: TRBV2; j_gene: TRBJ2-3; d_gene: TRBD2
CDR3nt: TGTGCCAGCAGCGCTTTAACAGGGGGACCCAACACCGGGGAGCTGTTTTTT; CDR3aa: CASSALTGGPNTGELFF; abundance: -; v_gene: TRBV6-4; j_gene: TRBJ2-2; d_gene: TRBD1
CDR3nt: TGTGCCAGTAGTATCCCCGGAGCAGGGGATTCACCCCTCCACTTT; CDR3aa: CASSIPGAGDSPLHF; abundance: -; v_gene: TRBV19; j_gene: TRBJ1-6; d_gene: -
CDR3nt: TGTGCCAGCTCACCACCGGGCCTTAATGAAAAACTGTTTTTT; CDR3aa: CASSPPGLNEKLFF; abundance: -; v_gene: TRBV18; j_gene: TRBJ1-4; d_gene: -